These T cell receptor beta chains were read from a single sample in a study of T cell changes during pregnancy in multiple sclerosis. Profiled with immunoSEQ multiplex PCR; TCRdb holds only in-frame clones, not every one. This table has approximately 73,000 clones, more than 80% appearing once. The sample here was CD4+ T cells from peripheral blood mononuclear cells, taken before pregnancy. The receptors were gathered from a female donor with multiple sclerosis, enrolled in a pregnancy study. Both conserved end residues are part of each CDR3.

14 | TRBV30 | CACQPKGGGWGYTF
12 | TRBV29-1 | CSGRTGSYEQYF
13 | TRBV6-6 | CASSADLRETQYF
17 | TRBV18 | CASSPALRDTLNTEAFF
15 | TRBV28 | CASSLMTGSYEKLFF
15 | TRBV10-2 | CASGGQGRISGELFF
15 | TRBV5-1 | CASSLGGQPYNEQFF
13 | TRBV19 | CASSLSTSNEQFF
14 | TRBV9 | CASSFGTGNQPQHF
16 | TRBV21-1 | CASSKRPGPSNQPQHF
15 | TRBV7-2 | CASSLEGTTLNEQFF
16 | TRBV5-4 | CASRPGGTSGTHEQFF
13 | TRBV5-1 | CASSQDRPSGYTF
16 | TRBV27 | CASSLMGTGPIYEQYF
15 | TRBV10-3 | CAISSMGQGAHEQYF
15 | TRBV4-1 | CASSPTGLAGAEQFF
13 | TRBV19 | CASSIQMNTEAFF
14 | TRBV6-1 | CASSELLAGGEQYF
16 | TRBV19 | CASSIDRAAGGNEQFF